Listed below are T cell receptor beta chains from one sample, sequenced in a study of response to subunit inactivated influenza vaccine. TCRdb analysed the RT-PCR reads with MiXCR anew, one entry per CDR3 protein. The sample consists of 150,000 to 200,000 distinct CDR3 sequences, approximately 12% of them appearing once. This sample was shared with a second study, whose subject was T cells expressing NK-cell markers.

Source: CD8+ T cells sorted from PBMCs, taken about 13 days after vaccination. All receptors come from a man aged 45-65 years who received an inactivated influenza vaccine. CDR3s include the opening cysteine and the closing phenylalanine or tryptophan. The order of the fields is V gene, D gene, J gene, clone size, CDR3 protein, CDR3 DNA. A D gene is named only where the DNA matches it firmly. Size is stated for part of the rows, as once, few or many counts, or as a class when the clone is expanded.

V gene: TRBV4-3
D gene: .
J gene: TRBJ2-7
clone size: few
CDR3 protein: CASSYTGGSQREQYF
CDR3 DNA: TGCGCCAGCAGCTACACGGGGGGCTCCCAGAGGGAGCAGTACTTC

V gene: TRBV11-3
D gene: TRBD1
J gene: TRBJ2-1
clone size: few
CDR3 protein: CASSHYGTGAINEQFF
CDR3 DNA: TGTGCCAGCAGCCACTACGGGACAGGGGCAATAAATGAGCAGTTCTTC

V gene: TRBV7-8
D gene: .
J gene: TRBJ2-1
clone size: few
CDR3 protein: CASSPPGGSNEQFF
CDR3 DNA: TGTGCCAGCAGCCCGCCTGGGGGGAGTAATGAGCAGTTCTTC

V gene: TRBV19
D gene: TRBD1
J gene: TRBJ2-2
clone size: .
CDR3 protein: CASIDRDSLYTGELFF
CDR3 DNA: TGTGCCAGTATTGACCGGGACAGTTTATACACCGGGGAGCTGTTTTTT

V gene: TRBV5-6
D gene: TRBD1
J gene: TRBJ2-1
clone size: .
CDR3 protein: CASSWGTAYNEQFF
CDR3 DNA: TGTGCCAGTTCCTGGGGGACAGCTTACAATGAGCAGTTCTTC

V gene: TRBV30
D gene: .
J gene: TRBJ2-1
clone size: .
CDR3 protein: CAWSVVGIGEQFF
CDR3 DNA: TGTGCCTGGAGTGTGGTTGGGATTGGTGAGCAGTTCTTC

V gene: TRBV12-3/TRBV12-4
D gene: .
J gene: TRBJ2-1
clone size: few
CDR3 protein: CASYTKIDGSYNEQFF
CDR3 DNA: TGTGCCAGCTATACTAAAATCGACGGATCCTACAATGAGCAGTTCTTC

V gene: TRBV29-1
D gene: .
J gene: TRBJ2-1
clone size: few
CDR3 protein: CSVASDRTYNEQFF
CDR3 DNA: TGCAGCGTTGCTTCCGACAGGACCTACAATGAGCAGTTCTTC

V gene: TRBV3-1
D gene: .
J gene: TRBJ2-7
clone size: .
CDR3 protein: CASSEDNLYEQYF
CDR3 DNA: TGTGCCAGCAGCGAAGACAACCTCTACGAGCAGTACTTC

V gene: TRBV24-1
D gene: TRBD1
J gene: TRBJ2-1
clone size: few
CDR3 protein: CATSAGQDNNEQFF
CDR3 DNA: TGTGCCACCAGTGCTGGACAGGACAACAATGAGCAGTTCTTC

V gene: TRBV12-3/TRBV12-4
D gene: .
J gene: TRBJ2-5
clone size: many
CDR3 protein: CASSSRTVSEETQYF
CDR3 DNA: TGTGCCAGCAGTTCCCGGACCGTGAGCGAAGAGACCCAGTACTTC

V gene: TRBV10-2
D gene: .
J gene: TRBJ2-2
clone size: .
CDR3 protein: CAYTGELFF
CDR3 DNA: TGCGCCTACACCGGGGAGCTGTTTTTT

V gene: TRBV12-3/TRBV12-4
D gene: .
J gene: TRBJ2-7
clone size: .
CDR3 protein: CASSRRTAAYEQYF
CDR3 DNA: TGTGCCAGCAGTCGTCGGACAGCCGCCTACGAGCAGTACTTC

V gene: TRBV6-1
D gene: TRBD1
J gene: TRBJ2-7
clone size: many
CDR3 protein: CASSDLTGTGNPYEQYF
CDR3 DNA: TGTGCCAGCAGTGACCTGACCGGGACAGGGAATCCCTACGAGCAGTACTTC

V gene: TRBV20-1
D gene: TRBD2
J gene: TRBJ2-3
clone size: .
CDR3 protein: CSARGLAGTSTDTQYF
CDR3 DNA: TGCAGTGCTAGAGGGCTAGCGGGTACTAGCACAGATACGCAGTATTTT

V gene: TRBV11-2
D gene: .
J gene: TRBJ2-2
clone size: .
CDR3 protein: CASSINTGELFF
CDR3 DNA: TGTGCCAGCAGCATCAACACCGGGGAGCTGTTTTTT